This TCR beta chain was sequenced during a study of regulatory T cells in long-lasting Graves disease. Time point indicated: persistent/refractory GD, antithyroid drugs over 5 years with positive TRAb. Construction of the TCR library relied on RNA isolated from PBMCs. It was an endocrinology department in Xi'an, China, that provided the patients. Per the germline V gene, CDR1 is SNHLY and CDR2 is FYNNEI. Unmatched junction bases numbered 9, after V lost 6 bases and J lost 4 bases. This CDR3 comprises 14 residues. To make TCR beta libraries, researchers used iRepertoire HTBI primers and Arm-PCR of CDR3 regions. Each CDR3 protein is one row after TCRdb ran MiXCR on the multiplex PCR reads. The sample shows approximately 470,000 distinct CDR3 sequences, under 25% of them seen only once.

The rearrangement joins TRBV2 to TRBJ2-7, with 7 bases aligning to TRBD2. The sequenced sample was peripheral blood mononuclear cells (PBMCs), obtained when the disease was refractory, from a patient treated with antithyroid drugs. This receptor was taken from a female donor with Graves disease. CDR3 sequence (DNA): TGTGCCAGCAGCGCGAGCGGGAACAATTACGAGCAGTACTTC. Its protein is CASSASGNNYEQYF.